One and the same sample provided the 12 T cell receptor beta chains below, sequenced in a study of T cell responses to AZD1222 COVID-19 vaccine. Produced via immunoSEQ multiplex PCR; TCRdb's table is partial and in-frame only. The data contain 130,000 to 150,000 clones, 90% to 95% of them seen just once; the ten biggest clones take up more than 1.3%. The sequencing used peripheral blood, collected on day 0 of AZD1222 vaccination. These receptors were collected from an adult in good health.

The rearrangement joins TRBV28 to TRBJ2-1; D may be TRBD1 (6 bases). With 2 bases removed from V and 8 bases from J, the gap between germline ends came to 13 bases. The CDR3 runs to 14 residues. CDR1 is MDHEN, CDR2 SYDVKM, per germline. CDR3 region: CASSLRRGSYEQFF. For the CDR3, the DNA is TGTGCCAGCAGTTTACGCAGGGGCAGCTATGAGCAGTTCTTC.

This chain connects TRBV11-3 to TRBJ1-3, with D unresolved. Trimming left V 2 bases short and J 2 bases short, with 4 bases between. Germline V gene sequence: CDR1 SGHNT, CDR2 YENEEA. CDR3 length: 13 amino acids. CDR3 loop: CASSLRTGNTIYF. CDR3 in DNA: TGTGCCAGCAGCTTAAGGACTGGAAACACCATATATTTT.

The chain has TRBV2 and TRBJ1-1; D not resolved. This CDR3 is 15 amino acids long. V lost 6 bases to trimming and J lost 0 bases, with 14 bases between them. Germline lookup yields CDR1 SNHLY and CDR2 FYNNEI. This CDR3 is CASRVGPLMNTEAFF. CDR3 bases: TGTGCCAGCAGGGTTGGTCCTCTCATGAACACTGAAGCTTTCTTT.

V and J are TRBV9 and TRBJ1-5, with D tentatively TRBD1 (5 bases). The CDR3 is 14 residues long. Deletions cut 0 bases from V and 7 bases from J, with 11 bases between. From germline, CDR1 is SGDLS and CDR2 YYNGEE. CDR3 DNA: TGTGCCAGCAGCGTAGCTCCCTCAGGGCAGCCCCAGCATTTT. As protein: CASSVAPSGQPQHF.

The chain recombines TRBV11-3 with TRBJ2-2, with 11 bases identical to TRBD1. This CDR3 comprises 20 residues. V trimming: 1 base; J trimming: 3 bases; junction bases outside the gene matches: 13. Germline-derived CDR1 and CDR2 are SGHNT and YENEEA. The chain's CDR3 is CASSLGGYGTGGKDTGELFF. In DNA, the CDR3 is TGTGCCAGCAGCTTAGGAGGGTACGGGACAGGGGGAAAGGACACCGGGGAGCTGTTTTTT.

The rearrangement links TRBV28 to TRBJ1-3, with D maybe TRBD1 (5 bases). Germline V CDR1 and CDR2: MDHEN, SYDVKM. Trimming cost V 5 bases and J 0 bases, with 11 bases left between them. The CDR3 has 15 amino acids. CDR3: CASSPERGSGNTIYF. The CDR3 DNA follows: TGTGCCAGCAGTCCCGAGAGGGGCTCTGGAAACACCATATATTTT.

This clone has only one observation. The chain carries TRBV7-8 and TRBJ1-1; D remains unclear. V shed 5 bases and J shed 4 bases, with 11 bases lying between them. There are 13 residues in the CDR3. CDR1 SGHVS and CDR2 FQNEAQ come from the germline V gene. The CDR3 loop is CASSPRFGTEAFF. In DNA, the CDR3 is TGTGCCAGCAGCCCCCGGTTCGGCACTGAAGCTTTCTTT.

The chain couples TRBV19 to TRBJ1-1; D not resolved. Trimming cost V 7 bases and J 3 bases, with 12 bases left between them. The CDR3 loop spans 13 amino acids. CDR1 is LNHDA and CDR2 is SQIVND in the germline V gene (reference sequence). CDR3 DNA: TGTGCCAGTATGCGGACCCGTGACACTGAAGCTTTCTTT. Its translation: CASMRTRDTEAFF. Drawing the rest from reference TRBV19 and TRBJ1-1, the complete variable domain is DGGITQSPKYLFRKEGQNVTLSCEQNLNHDAMYWYRQDPGQGLRLIYYSQIVNDFQKGDIAEGYSVSREKKESFPLTVTSAQKNPTAFYLCASMRTRDTEAFFGQGTRLTVV.

J is TRBJ1-4 and V is TRBV6-1; unclear D gene. The V end was cut by 2 bases, the J end by 8 bases, with 9 bases between. Germline-derived CDR1 and CDR2 are MNHNS and SASEGT. This CDR3 has 13 residues. The CDR3: CASSESGGEKLFF. CDR3 DNA: TGTGCCAGCAGTGAATCGGGTGGGGAAAAACTGTTTTTT.

V usage is TRBV4-3 and J usage is TRBJ2-7; no clear D. The germline V and J ends were trimmed by 1 base and 2 bases, with 21 bases remaining between them. Per the germline V gene, CDR1 is LGHNA and CDR2 is YSLEER. CDR3 length equals 18 residues. CDR3 amino acids: CASSQGPLSTVGAYEQYF. The CDR3 nucleotides read TGCGCCAGCAGCCAAGGTCCTTTGTCTACCGTGGGCGCCTACGAGCAGTACTTC.

The chain employs TRBV7-8 and TRBJ2-3, with 10 bases aligning to TRBD2. The CDR3 is 16 amino acids. The V and J ends lost 4 bases and 7 bases, in that order; junction bases with no gene match: 11. CDR1 is SGHVS, CDR2 FQNEAQ, per germline. This CDR3 reads CASSWRASGGTNTQYF. Written as DNA, the CDR3 is TGTGCCAGCAGCTGGAGAGCTAGCGGGGGCACCAATACGCAGTATTTT.

The V call is TRBV7-3, the J call TRBJ2-1; the match to TRBD1 covers 8 bases. J was trimmed by 8 bases and V by 6 bases; bases with no gene match: 12. The CDR3 runs to 15 residues. CDR1 SGHTA and CDR2 FQGTGA come from the germline V gene. The CDR3 reads CASSQIGQGIDEQFF. CDR3 sequence (DNA): TGTGCCAGCAGTCAAATAGGACAGGGAATAGATGAGCAGTTCTTC. The full variable domain, completed using reference TRBV7-3 and TRBJ2-1, is GAGVSQTPSNKVTEKGKYVELRCDPISGHTALYWYRQSLGQGPEFLIYFQGTGAADDSGLPNDRFFAVRPEGSVSTLKIQRTERGDSAVYLCASSQIGQGIDEQFFGPGTRLTVL.